These 6 T cell receptor beta chains were sequenced from one sample in a study of T cell responses to AZD1222 COVID-19 vaccine. The protocol was immunoSEQ multiplex PCR, while the TCRdb copy is restricted to in-frame clones and leaves out a portion. The repertoire includes approximately 150,000 clones, around 90% of them detected once, and around 3% sits in the top ten. This material consisted of peripheral blood, taken on day 0 of AZD1222 vaccination. The receptors shown here come from an adult in good health.

The chain carries TRBV10-3 and TRBJ1-4; TRBD1 agrees at 7 bases. The V segment lost 6 bases and the J segment 6 bases; nucleotides outside the gene matches: 7. The CDR3 runs 14 residues. Germline loops: CDR1 ENHRY, CDR2 SYGVKD. CDR3 region: CAIRYRGIDEKLFF. As DNA, the CDR3 is TGTGCCATCAGGTACAGGGGCATCGATGAAAAACTGTTTTTT.

This clone has only one observation. The CDR3 DNA sequence: TGTGCCAGCAGCTTAACCACGGAGCAGTTCTTC. It yields the protein CASSLTTEQFF. The chain recombines TRBV7-2 with TRBJ2-1; no clear D. Trimming removed 2 bases at V and 10 bases at J, with 6 bases between. Germline V gene data show CDR1 as SGHTA and CDR2 as FQGNSA. The CDR3 loop spans 11 amino acids.

CDR3 DNA sequence: TGTGCCAGCAGTACTCCAGACAGGGGGGAATCACCCCTCCACTTT. Translation gives CASSTPDRGESPLHF. This rearrangement joins TRBV6-5 to TRBJ1-6, with TRBD1 matching over 9 bases. Germline assignment: CDR1 MNHEY and CDR2 SVGAGI. This CDR3 is built from 15 residues. Losses at the gene ends were 5 bases for V and 10 bases for J; bases not matched to a gene: 9.

The chain links TRBV18 to TRBJ1-2; D unclear. V lost 2 bases, J lost 6 bases, and 10 bases lay in between. The CDR3 covers 13 residues. Germline CDR1 KGHSH, CDR2 LQKENI. CDR3 nucleotide sequence: TGTGCCAGCTCACCAGGGCCCCAGGATGGCTACACCTTC. This codes for CASSPGPQDGYTF. Using reference TRBV18 and TRBJ1-2 for the parts outside the CDR3, the full variable domain is NAGVMQNPRHLVRRRGQEARLRCSPMKGHSHVYWYRQLPEEGLKFMVYLQKENIIDESGMPKERFSAEFPKEGPSILRIQQVVRGDSAAYFCASSPGPQDGYTFGSGTRLTVV.

The rearrangement links TRBV6-1 to TRBJ2-1; 11 bases line up with TRBD2. V shed 2 bases, J shed 0 bases, and the junction held 6 bases outside the gene matches. Germline CDR1 is MNHNS and CDR2 is SASEGT. The CDR3 is 18 amino acids. The DNA of the CDR3 is TGTGCCAGCAGTGAAAGGTTAGCGGGAGGGTTCTCCTACAATGAGCAGTTCTTC. It is translated as CASSERLAGGFSYNEQFF.

V usage is TRBV6-5 and J usage is TRBJ2-7, with D perhaps assigned TRBD1 or TRBD2 (5 bases each). Germline CDR1 reads MNHEY; CDR2 reads SVGAGI. This CDR3 is built from 15 residues. Trimming shortened V by 8 bases and J by 2 bases, and 19 bases separated the two germline ends. Here the CDR3 reads CASSILGRLAYEQYF. CDR3 in DNA: TGTGCCAGCTCAATCCTGGGACGCCTCGCCTACGAGCAGTACTTC.